The T cell receptor (beta chain) described here comes from a study of graft-versus-host responses after intestinal transplantation (dated by TCRdb to 2020 to 2023). Broadly, across the study: The transplants that recipients received were multivisceral, liver-intestinal, or isolated intestinal. Of the roughly 25 intestinal transplant recipients enrolled in the cohort, one of whom was a retransplant, 3 patients without pretransplant specimens were excluded. Rather than being sequenced by the commercial service, samples from a few later patients were sequenced in-house on an Illumina MiSeq and processed with MiXCR. Donor T cell macrochimerism was defined as a peak of at least 4% donor T cells among recipient peripheral blood mononuclear cells. Bulk TCR-beta CDR3 sequencing was used to track graft-versus-host and host-versus-graft alloreactive T cell clones in the graft, circulation and bone marrow after intestinal transplantation. Alloreactive clones were identified by sequencing pre-transplant mixed lymphocyte reaction products and comparing them with unstimulated pre-transplant donor and recipient T cells. Every recipient was given anti-thymocyte globulin induction, then maintenance tacrolimus and steroids for about three years.

General conclusions and limits of the study: GvH clones were found in recipient bone marrow, and some of the GvH clones appeared earlier in ileal mucosa or blood, which is consistent with an intestinal mucosal origin. Early after transplant, peak levels of circulating GvH clones were associated with declines in HvG clones. Patients with donor T cell macrochimerism had high GvH to HvG T cell clonal ratios in their allografts. Conclusions were limited by the relatively low number and heterogeneity of intestinal transplant patients.

In the paper's terms, the time point label means: cells obtained before transplantation from donor or recipient. CD3+CD4+ and CD3+CD8+ populations were FACS-sorted from unstimulated pre-transplant donor and recipient cells taken from spleen or lymph nodes. V is pared back by 7 bases and J by 0 bases, with 19 bases lying between the germline termini. There are 16 amino acids in the CDR3, from cysteine to phenylalanine inclusive. This entry keeps only the CDR3 DNA: 48 bases, framed from base 1. Reading the germline V gene (reference sequence) gives CDR1 MNHEY and CDR2 SMNVEV. Libraries were constructed by the immunoSEQ multiplex PCR assay. For most patients, genomic DNA was isolated with the Qiagen DNeasy Blood and Tissue Kit and shipped frozen to Adaptive Biotechnologies for TCR sequencing. High-throughput TCR-beta CDR3 sequencing of genomic DNA from most patients was performed by Adaptive Biotechnologies. In the source study's methods: TCR sequencing data were retrieved from Adaptive's ImmunoSEQ software for 15 to 20 patients, whereas a few other patients were processed with MiXCR and VDJtools. To correct CD4 versus CD8 sorting errors, sequences present in both subsets at a frequency ratio below 5:1 were removed. CDR3 nucleotide sequences shared between donor and recipient were removed because their origin could not be assigned. To be classed as alloreactive, a clone needed at least 2-fold expansion over unstimulated cells and a minimum CFSE-low frequency of 0.002% (template counts) or 0.001% (read counts). Clones detected in sequenced pre-transplant spleen, lymph node, or MLR CFSE-low populations of the donor or recipient were defined as mappable. The cumulative frequency of alloreactive clones was calculated as a percentage of all sequences, weighted by copy number. The clones in this table, taken by TCRdb from immuneACCESS, are in-frame only. Not every clone is retained; where verified, under half of the shortfall comes from an unresolved V gene, and the cause of the rest is unknown. The DNA gave D and trimming, while V, J and clone size come from that table. Present in this sample are about 120,000 clones, around 93% of which were seen just once. Of the sample, about 0.11% falls within the top ten clones.

In regard to this clone: What this receptor recognizes is not known. Base qualities are not at hand, and no much larger clone is one base apart.

The specimen comprised unstimulated CD4+ T cells sorted from spleen or lymph node cells, sampled before intestinal transplant. This chain is built from TRBV27 and TRBJ2-7, with TRBD2 perhaps the D gene, on 6 matching bases. This TCR came from a human donor who received an intestinal transplant. The DNA reads TGTGCCAGCAAGGTGGGAGGCGAACGGAGCTCCTACGAGCAGTACTTC. Translated, it gives CASKVGGERSSYEQYF.